The 17 T cell receptor beta chains presented below share a single source sample, sequenced in a study of T cells after posttransplantation cyclophosphamide. Sequencing used immunoSEQ multiplex PCR; TCRdb keeps in-frame clones, though not all of them. This sample shows 35,000 to 55,000 clones and no singletons; approximately 2.4% rests with the ten largest. Sequenced: PBMCs. The receptors originated from a man between 35 and 55 years old in good health, CMV-negative, and a related stem cell transplant donor.

This clone has just a few counts. This chain links TRBV7-9 with TRBJ2-3; 8 positions agree with TRBD2. Germline V CDR1 and CDR2: SEHNR, FQNEAQ (reference sequence). V lost 4 bases, J lost 5 bases, and 8 bases stayed unmatched. The CDR3 extends over 15 amino acids. DNA for the CDR3: TGTGCCAGCAGCTCCGTTAGCGGGGAGGTAGATACGCAGTATTTT. It specifies CASSSVSGEVDTQYF.

In this sample, this clone turned up many times. The V call is TRBV6-5, the J call TRBJ2-1; 8 nucleotides line up with TRBD2. Germline V lookup: CDR1 MNHEY, CDR2 SVGAGI. The trim removed 0 bases at V and 8 bases at J, leaving 6 bases unmatched. This CDR3 spans 15 amino acids. The CDR3 here is CASSYSRGGHDEQFF. CDR3 sequence (DNA): TGTGCCAGCAGTTACTCCCGGGGGGGCCATGATGAGCAGTTCTTC.

In its sample, this clone was seen many times. The chain employs TRBV7-8 and TRBJ2-2; maybe TRBD2 (5 bases). Germline CDR1 and CDR2: SGHVS and FQNEAQ. This CDR3 is built from 16 residues. V was cut by 5 bases and J by 3 bases, with 16 bases left in between. The DNA for the CDR3 is TGTGCCAGCAGCCTCAGCGGAGTTAGCCACACCGGGGAGCTGTTTTTT. This codes for CASSLSGVSHTGELFF.

This clone has a count of ten or more. The chain links TRBV11-3 to TRBJ2-1, with D perhaps matching TRBD2 (6 bases). Per the germline V gene, CDR1 is SGHNT and CDR2 is YENEEA. CDR3 length equals 15 residues. The germline V and J ends were trimmed by 3 bases and 6 bases, with 15 bases remaining between them. For the CDR3, the DNA is TGTGCCAGCAGCTTTGATCCGACTAGGAGCAATGAGCAGTTCTTC. Its translation is CASSFDPTRSNEQFF.

There are many counts of this clone. The chain employs TRBV2 and TRBJ1-6, with no clear D. V shed 2 bases and J shed 0 bases, with 5 bases lying between them. The germline V gene has CDR1 SNHLY and CDR2 FYNNEI. CDR3 length: 15 residues. DNA of the CDR3: TGTGCCAGCAGTGAATACAACTCCTATAATTCACCCCTCCACTTT. Translated: CASSEYNSYNSPLHF.

This clone was observed at least ten times. The chain has TRBV2 and TRBJ2-7; 9 nucleotides match TRBD2. J lost 3 bases, V lost 6 bases, and 9 bases had no gene match. CDR1 and CDR2 (germline): SNHLY, FYNNEI. CDR3 length: 15 residues. CDR3 nucleotide sequence: TGTGCCAGCAGCCCTTCGAGGACTAGCGACTACGAGCAGTACGTC. Protein product: CASSPSRTSDYEQYV.

This clone was seen ten or more times. This chain uses TRBV6-5 with TRBJ1-4; tentative D call: TRBD1 (5 bases). Trimming cost V 2 bases and J 8 bases, with 12 bases left between them. This CDR3 spans 14 amino acids. CDR1 and CDR2 from the germline V gene are MNHEY and SVGAGI. As DNA, the CDR3 is TGTGCCAGCAGTTACAGTTCGGGGGTGGAAAAACTGTTTTTT. Translating it yields CASSYSSGVEKLFF.

This clone has a count of ten or more. This chain links TRBV13 with TRBJ2-7; D unresolved. The CDR3 totals 13 residues. The germline gives CDR1 PRHDT, CDR2 FYEKMQ (reference sequence). V was cut by 3 bases and J by 1 base, with 7 bases left in between. As DNA, the CDR3 is TGTGCCAGCAGCTTTGCCAGGTCCTACGAGCAGTACGTC. This encodes CASSFARSYEQYV.

This clone was counted ten times or more. The V gene is TRBV9, the J gene TRBJ2-3; 8 bases line up with TRBD2. V was clipped by 2 bases and J by 2 bases; unmatched bases: 1. This CDR3 spans 14 amino acids. Germline lookup yields CDR1 SGDLS and CDR2 YYNGEE. The CDR3 DNA reads TGTGCCAGCAGCGTTAGCGGGGACACAGATACGCAGTATTTT. Residues: CASSVSGDTDTQYF.

This clone was counted many times. The rearrangement uses TRBV5-6 and TRBJ2-5; tentatively, D is TRBD1 (6 bases). Per germline, CDR1 SGHDT and CDR2 YYEEEE. The length of the CDR3 is 13 residues. The germline V and J ends were trimmed by 5 bases and 4 bases, with 12 bases remaining between them. CDR3 sequence (DNA): TGTGCCAGCAGGAATTGGGGGCGAGAGACCCAGTACTTC. It specifies CASRNWGRETQYF. Filled out from reference TRBV5-6 and TRBJ2-5, the complete variable domain reads DAGVTQSPTHLIKTRGQQVTLRCSPKSGHDTVSWYQQALGQGPQFIFQYYEEEERQRGNFPDRFSGHQFPNYSSELNVNALLLGDSALYLCASRNWGRETQYFGPGTRLLVL.

This clone was detected ten times or more. This chain links TRBV6-5 with TRBJ1-5; D perhaps matches TRBD1 (5 bases). The length of the CDR3 is 14 residues. V shed 6 bases and J shed 4 bases, with 13 bases lying between them. Germline V CDR1 and CDR2: MNHEY, SVGAGI. The CDR3 reads CASRNSGMNQPQHF. In DNA form, the CDR3 reads TGTGCCAGCAGGAATTCAGGGATGAATCAGCCCCAGCATTTT.

This clone was observed a few times. The chain recombines TRBV7-6 with TRBJ1-1; tentative D call: TRBD1 (6 bases). This CDR3 is 16 amino acids long. Germline lookup yields CDR1 SGHVS and CDR2 FNYEAQ. Between the trimmed V and J ends, which lost 1 base and 0 bases, there was a span of 12 bases. The CDR3 coding sequence is TGTGCCAGCAGCTTAGAGTCTCCAGGGGTGAACACTGAAGCTTTCTTT. Translation: CASSLESPGVNTEAFF.

The CDR3 nucleotides are TGTGCCAGCAGCCCCCGGACTAGCGGCGTATGGACCCAGTACTTC. It yields the protein CASSPRTSGVWTQYF. This chain connects TRBV7-2 to TRBJ2-5; 10 bases line up with TRBD2. The CDR3 loop spans 15 amino acids. The germline V gene encodes CDR1 SGHTA and CDR2 FQGNSA. V was clipped by 5 bases and J by 7 bases; unmatched bases: 10. The variable domain in full, completed from reference TRBV7-2 and TRBJ2-5, reads GAGVSQSPSNKVTEKGKDVELRCDPISGHTALYWYRQSLGQGLEFLIYFQGNSAPDKSGLPSDRFSAERTGGSVSTLTIQRTQQEDSAVYLCASSPRTSGVWTQYFGPGTRLLVL.

The V call is TRBV7-9, the J call TRBJ1-1; D remains unclear. This CDR3 region has 13 residues. Deletions cut 5 bases from V and 4 bases from J, with 11 bases between. Germline V lookup: CDR1 SEHNR, CDR2 FQNEAQ (reference sequence). CDR3 sequence: CASSLSGGTEAFF. The CDR3 coding sequence is TGTGCCAGCAGCCTGAGTGGAGGCACTGAAGCTTTCTTT.

This clone appeared many times. The chain links TRBV6-5 to TRBJ1-1; no firm D call. Deletions cut 5 bases from V and 2 bases from J, with 9 bases between. Per germline, CDR1 MNHEY and CDR2 SVGAGI. This CDR3 is built from 13 residues. CDR3 region: CASSPNTNTEAFF. The CDR3 nucleotides are TGTGCCAGCAGTCCAAACACCAACACTGAAGCTTTCTTT.

The table lists this clone with many counts. The chain carries TRBV2 and TRBJ1-1, with D hard to call. Germline CDR1 SNHLY, CDR2 FYNNEI. The CDR3 extends over 11 amino acids. The germline V and J ends were trimmed by 4 bases and 3 bases, with 3 bases remaining between them. CDR3 protein: CASSVDTEAFF. CDR3 coding DNA: TGTGCCAGCAGTGTAGACACTGAAGCTTTCTTT.

There are many counts of this clone. J is TRBJ1-2 and V is TRBV12-5; possibly TRBD1 for D (5 bases). The germline V gene encodes CDR1 LGHNT and CDR2 FRNRAP. The CDR3 loop spans 13 amino acids. Trimming took off 0 bases at V and 6 bases at J, with 8 bases between the two ends. The CDR3 nucleotides are TGTGCTAGTGGTTTGGTACCCAGGGATGGCTACACCTTC. It codes for CASGLVPRDGYTF.